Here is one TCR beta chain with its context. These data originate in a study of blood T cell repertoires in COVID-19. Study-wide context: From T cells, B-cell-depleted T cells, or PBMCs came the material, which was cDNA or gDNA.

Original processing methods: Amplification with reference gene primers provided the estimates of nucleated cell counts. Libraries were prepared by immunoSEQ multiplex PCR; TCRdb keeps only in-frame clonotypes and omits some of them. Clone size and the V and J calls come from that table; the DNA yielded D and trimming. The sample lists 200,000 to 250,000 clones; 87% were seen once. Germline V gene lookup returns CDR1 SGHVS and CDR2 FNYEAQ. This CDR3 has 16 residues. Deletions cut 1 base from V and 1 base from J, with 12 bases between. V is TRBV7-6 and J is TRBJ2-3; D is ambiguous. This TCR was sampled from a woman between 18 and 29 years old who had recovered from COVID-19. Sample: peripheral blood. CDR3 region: CASSLGHNLRTDTQYF. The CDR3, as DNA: TGTGCCAGCAGCTTAGGACACAACCTTCGCACAGATACGCAGTATTTT.